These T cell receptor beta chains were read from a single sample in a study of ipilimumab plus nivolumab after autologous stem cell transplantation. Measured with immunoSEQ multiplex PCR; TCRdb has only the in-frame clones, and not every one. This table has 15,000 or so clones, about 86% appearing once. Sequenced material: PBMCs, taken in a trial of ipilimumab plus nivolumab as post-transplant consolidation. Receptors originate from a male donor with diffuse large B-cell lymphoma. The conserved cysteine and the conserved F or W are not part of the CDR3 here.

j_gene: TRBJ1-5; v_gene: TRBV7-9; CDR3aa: ASSLGGSSNQPQH
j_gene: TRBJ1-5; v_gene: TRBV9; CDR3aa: ASSVHQGTKVSNQPQH
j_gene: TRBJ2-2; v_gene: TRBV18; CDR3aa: ASSPPNTGELF
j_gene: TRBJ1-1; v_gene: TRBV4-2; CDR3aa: ASSQSQGMGAF
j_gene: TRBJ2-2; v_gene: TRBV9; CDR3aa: ASSVANGASGELF
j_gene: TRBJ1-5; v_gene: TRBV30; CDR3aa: AWSSVGNQPQH
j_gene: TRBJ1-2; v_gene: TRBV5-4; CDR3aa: ASSLKGGIYGHT
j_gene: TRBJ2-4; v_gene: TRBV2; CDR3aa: ASSGLQGKNIQY
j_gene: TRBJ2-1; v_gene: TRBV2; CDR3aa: ASGGLGSGSGSYNEQF
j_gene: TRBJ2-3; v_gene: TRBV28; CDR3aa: ASSYPTSGESTDTQY
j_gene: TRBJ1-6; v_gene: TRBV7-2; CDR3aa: ASSLVSVVNSPLH
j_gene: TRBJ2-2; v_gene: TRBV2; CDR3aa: AVQGGNTGELF
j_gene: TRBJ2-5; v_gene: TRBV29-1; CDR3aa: SVPRLRDQETQY
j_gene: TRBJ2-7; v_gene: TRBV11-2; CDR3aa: ASSKGAGEGYEQY
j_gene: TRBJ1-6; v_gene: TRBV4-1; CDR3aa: ASSQPPGTANSPLH
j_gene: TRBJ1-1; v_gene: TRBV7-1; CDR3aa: ASSPLEGPEAF
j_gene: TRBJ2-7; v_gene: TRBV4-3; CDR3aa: ASSQDLPGSSYEQY
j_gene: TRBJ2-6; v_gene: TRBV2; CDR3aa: ASSFGTGGSGANVLT
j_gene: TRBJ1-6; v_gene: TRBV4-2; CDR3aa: ASSQRAGDGNSPLH
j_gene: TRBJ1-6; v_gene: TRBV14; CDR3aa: ASSQEGGYNSPLH
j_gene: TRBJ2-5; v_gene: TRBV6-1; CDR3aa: ASSESLDQETQY
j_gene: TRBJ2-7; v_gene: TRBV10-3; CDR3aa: ATWGEDSYEQY
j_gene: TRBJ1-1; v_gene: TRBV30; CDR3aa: AWSKEMNTGAF
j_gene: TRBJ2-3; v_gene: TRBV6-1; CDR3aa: ASSEASGGPDTQY
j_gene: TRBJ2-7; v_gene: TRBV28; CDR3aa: ASSLFDEQY
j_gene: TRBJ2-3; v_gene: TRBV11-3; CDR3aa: ASSLTSTSGGPRSTDTQY
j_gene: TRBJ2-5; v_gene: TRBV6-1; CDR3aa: ASIKGGVETQY
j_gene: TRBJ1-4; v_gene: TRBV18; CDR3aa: ASSPQPGQGSEKLF
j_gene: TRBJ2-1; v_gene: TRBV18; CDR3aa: ASSPPGGGASEQF
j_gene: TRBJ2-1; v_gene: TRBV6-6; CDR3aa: ASSYLNEQF
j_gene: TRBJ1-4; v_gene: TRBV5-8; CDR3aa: ASSRSINEKLF
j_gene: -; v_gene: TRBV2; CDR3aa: ASELRLLGAEQY
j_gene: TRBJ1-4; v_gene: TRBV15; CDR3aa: ATSSRDRNEKLF
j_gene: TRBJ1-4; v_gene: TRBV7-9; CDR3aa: ASSWRTGAGNEKLF
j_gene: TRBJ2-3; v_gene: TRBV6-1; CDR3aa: ASSEAAGAPDTQY
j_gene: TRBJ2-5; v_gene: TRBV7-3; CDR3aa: ASSTTGTPGETQY
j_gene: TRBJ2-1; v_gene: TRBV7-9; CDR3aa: ASSLNHGEQF
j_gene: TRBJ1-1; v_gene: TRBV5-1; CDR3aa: ASSDMGDTEAF
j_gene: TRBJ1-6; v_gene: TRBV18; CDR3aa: ASSPTGVGSPLH
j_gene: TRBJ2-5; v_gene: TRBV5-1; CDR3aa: ASSLVATGEETQY
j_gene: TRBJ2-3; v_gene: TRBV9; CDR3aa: ASSVGTGTTDTQY
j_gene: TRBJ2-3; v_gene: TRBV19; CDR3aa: ASSIMATSDGTDTQY
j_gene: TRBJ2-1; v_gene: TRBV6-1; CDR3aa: ASSESFVAGGVNEQF
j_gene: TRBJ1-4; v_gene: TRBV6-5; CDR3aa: ASSYGAANEKLF
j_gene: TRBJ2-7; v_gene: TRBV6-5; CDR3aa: ASSSGLAGAEQY
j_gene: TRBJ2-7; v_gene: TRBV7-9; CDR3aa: ASSLAGSGEQY
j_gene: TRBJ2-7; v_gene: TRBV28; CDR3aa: ASRSAGQGGPEQY
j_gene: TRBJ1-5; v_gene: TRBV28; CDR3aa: ASRSQGGVGQPQH
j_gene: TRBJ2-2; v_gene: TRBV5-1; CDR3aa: ASSLSAGGVNTGELF
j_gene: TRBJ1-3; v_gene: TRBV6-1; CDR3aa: ASTPGGSGNTIY
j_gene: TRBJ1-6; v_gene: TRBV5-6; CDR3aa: ASSPGTGNSYNSPLH
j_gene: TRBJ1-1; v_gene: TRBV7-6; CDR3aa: ASSGGGTEAF
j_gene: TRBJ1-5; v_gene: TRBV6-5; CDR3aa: ASSYSGGHQPQH
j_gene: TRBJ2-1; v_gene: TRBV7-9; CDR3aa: ASSLGYNEQF
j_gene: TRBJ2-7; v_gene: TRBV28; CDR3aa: ASSSARNSYEQY
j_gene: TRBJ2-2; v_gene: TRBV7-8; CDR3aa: ASSLGFANTGELF
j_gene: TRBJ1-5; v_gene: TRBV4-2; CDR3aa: ASSQASRQPQH
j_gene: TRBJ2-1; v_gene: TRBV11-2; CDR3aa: ASRRGATISYNEQF
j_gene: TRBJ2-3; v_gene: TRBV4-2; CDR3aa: ASSLETGVPDTQY